The clone carrying this T cell receptor (beta chain) was counted only a few times. Participants spanned ages about 18 to 95 years and resided in roughly 26 US areas. During the 2 weeks before they entered the study, exposed participants had met someone with a PCR-confirmed or clinician-diagnosed COVID-19 case. These data originate in a study of blood T cell repertoires in COVID-19. Overall study: The cDNA or gDNA used as material had been derived from T cells, B-cell-depleted T cells, or PBMCs.

Here immunoSEQ multiplex PCR was the method, and the copy in TCRdb shows in-frame clones only, minus some. Of more than 350,000 clones in the sample, nearly 90% were seen once. The CDR3 is 15 residues long. Deletions cut 0 bases from V and 2 bases from J, with 12 bases between. CDR1 is SGHRS, CDR2 YFSETQ, per germline. This TCR came from a woman younger than 35 who had been exposed to COVID-19. The V call is TRBV5-1, the J call TRBJ2-7; unclear D gene. The sequenced sample consisted of PBMCs or T cells enriched from blood (not recorded which). CDR3 bases: TGCGCCAGCAGCTTGGGCCAGGTTTTCCCCTACGAGCAGTACTTC. It is translated as CASSLGQVFPYEQYF.